A selection of T cell receptor beta chains follows, all from one sample in a study of human T cells and chemical hapten exposure. TCRdb used MiXCR to reprocess the RACE reads, holding one entry per CDR3 protein. The sample has about 85,000 distinct CDR3 sequences; under 14% are singletons. The material sequenced was whole blood, taken in connection with sensitization to the hapten diphenylcyclopropenone (DPC). These receptors all stem from a man aged 18 to 29 with alopecia areata. Some clones in this sample may be carry-over from other donors' samples. Each CDR3 is given with its conserved first and last residue. The order of the fields is clone size, D gene, J gene, CDR3 length, V gene, CDR3 protein, CDR3 DNA. D genes are given only for firm matches. Some rows have no size entry. The others give once, few or many, or a class for an expanded clone.

few TRBD1 TRBJ2-2 16 TRBV11-2 CASSLKGTVNTGELFF TGTGCCAGCAGCTTAAAGGGGACAGTGAACACCGGGGAGCTGTTTTTT
few . TRBJ2-2 16 TRBV12-3/TRBV12-4 CASSFMGTLGTGELFF TGTGCCAGCAGTTTTATGGGGACTTTAGGCACCGGGGAGCTGTTTTTT
few TRBD1 TRBJ2-1 18 TRBV6-6 CASRKNRDSPSSYNEQFF TGTGCCAGCAGAAAAAACCGGGACAGTCCATCCTCATACAATGAGCAGTTCTTC
many TRBD2 TRBJ2-5 15 TRBV11-2 CASSRGTTTQETQYF TGTGCCAGCAGCCGAGGGACTACTACTCAAGAGACCCAGTACTTC
few TRBD2 TRBJ2-1 15 TRBV6-1 CASSEIAGGPGEQFF TGTGCCAGCAGTGAAATAGCGGGGGGGCCGGGTGAGCAGTTCTTC
few . TRBJ1-4 15 TRBV28 CASSARHAHNEKLFF TGTGCCAGCAGTGCCAGACACGCTCATAATGAAAAACTGTTTTTT
few TRBD2 TRBJ2-1 19 TRBV6-2/TRBV6-3 CASSKGTAEAGGTYNEQFF TGTGCCAGCAGTAAAGGGACAGCTGAAGCGGGGGGAACCTACAATGAGCAGTTCTTC
few . TRBJ2-1 16 TRBV27 CASSLSQVGSYNEQFF TGTGCCAGCAGTTTATCCCAGGTGGGCTCCTACAATGAGCAGTTCTTC
many . TRBJ2-7 13 TRBV6-2/TRBV6-3 CASSQGLFYEQYF TGTGCCAGCAGTCAGGGATTATTCTACGAGCAGTACTTC
many . TRBJ2-1 15 TRBV25-1 CASSARDGGYNEQFF TGTGCCAGCAGTGCCCGGGACGGAGGATACAATGAGCAGTTCTTC
. TRBD1 TRBJ1-1 17 TRBV12-5 CASGPALGQGASTEAFF TGTGCTAGTGGCCCTGCTTTGGGACAGGGGGCGAGTACTGAAGCTTTCTTT
few TRBD1 TRBJ1-1 16 TRBV29-1 CSVSGTTRGKWTEAFF TGCAGCGTTTCTGGAACAACCAGGGGGAAGTGGACTGAAGCTTTCTTT
. . TRBJ2-1 14 TRBV6-2/TRBV6-3 CASIEGHSYNEQFF TGTGCCAGCATCGAGGGACATTCCTACAATGAGCAGTTCTTC
few . TRBJ1-2 14 TRBV18 CASSADGLSYGYTF TGTGCCAGCTCAGCGGACGGCTTGTCATATGGCTACACCTTC
. . TRBJ1-6 15 TRBV9 CASSAIPGFNSPLHF TGTGCCAGCAGCGCCATCCCGGGATTTAATTCACCCCTCCACTTT
few . TRBJ2-3 14 TRBV7-9 CASSLRGSTDTQYF TGTGCCAGCAGCTTAAGGGGAAGCACAGATACGCAGTATTTT
few . TRBJ1-1 15 TRBV2 CASRIAGIMNTEAFF TGTGCCAGCAGGATTGCGGGGATCATGAACACTGAAGCTTTCTTT
few . TRBJ1-5 13 TRBV7-9 CASSGTQGWPQHF TGTGCCAGCAGCGGTACACAGGGCTGGCCCCAGCATTTT
few . TRBJ2-5 16 TRBV5-4 CASSWGPRVSQETQYF TGTGCCAGCAGCTGGGGACCCCGCGTTTCTCAAGAGACCCAGTACTTC
many TRBD2 TRBJ2-3 15 TRBV6-6 CASKPSGGRTDTQYF TGTGCCAGCAAACCTAGCGGGGGGCGCACAGATACGCAGTATTTT
many . TRBJ1-1 14 TRBV12-3/TRBV12-4 CASSFSGRGPEAFF TGTGCCAGCAGTTTTTCGGGGCGTGGGCCTGAAGCTTTCTTT
many . TRBJ2-5 11 TRBV7-9 CASSFGETQYF TGTGCCAGCAGCTTTGGAGAGACCCAGTACTTC
. . TRBJ2-5 16 TRBV11-2 CASSQHTRSEQETQYF TGTGCCAGCAGCCAACACACAAGATCGGAACAAGAGACCCAGTACTTC
. TRBD1 TRBJ2-7 15 TRBV5-1 CASSLAEQGAYEQYF TGCGCCAGCAGCTTGGCCGAACAGGGGGCCTACGAGCAGTACTTC
few . TRBJ2-5 13 TRBV29-1 CSVDGPLGETQYF TGCAGCGTGGATGGGCCACTGGGGGAGACCCAGTACTTC
many . TRBJ2-3 15 TRBV10-3 CAISESPETRGTQYF TGTGCCATCAGTGAGTCTCCCGAGACGCGGGGTACGCAGTATTTT
. . TRBJ1-2 12 TRBV19 CASRRDRHGYTF TGTGCCAGTAGACGCGACAGGCATGGCTACACCTTC
many TRBD2 TRBJ2-5 17 TRBV3-1 CASSQVLGLAFQETQYF TGTGCCAGCAGCCAAGTCCTTGGACTAGCGTTTCAAGAGACCCAGTACTTC
. . TRBJ2-3 11 TRBV2 CASEGADTQYF TGTGCCAGCGAAGGGGCAGATACGCAGTATTTT
. . TRBJ2-3 13 TRBV7-2 CASSDSLQDTQYF TGTGCCAGCAGCGATAGCCTGCAGGATACGCAGTATTTT
few . TRBJ2-5 15 TRBV5-1 CASSFARERRETQYF TGCGCCAGCAGCTTTGCCCGGGAGCGAAGAGAGACCCAGTACTTC
many . TRBJ1-2 13 TRBV14 CASSQAPVYGYTF TGTGCCAGCAGCCAAGCCCCAGTCTATGGCTACACCTTC
. TRBD1 TRBJ1-2 17 TRBV6-4 CASSDPMPGQVKRGYTF TGTGCCAGCAGTGACCCAATGCCCGGACAGGTAAAGCGAGGCTACACCTTC
few TRBD1 TRBJ2-5 15 TRBV20-1 CSALYRGPRKETQYF TGCAGTGCTCTATACAGGGGGCCTCGTAAGGAGACCCAGTACTTC
. . TRBJ2-2 15 TRBV6-2/TRBV6-3 CASFPQGSDTGELFF TGTGCCAGCTTCCCCCAAGGCAGTGACACCGGGGAGCTGTTTTTT
few . TRBJ1-1 13 TRBV5-1 CASSIDRNTEAFF TGCGCCAGCAGCATAGACAGGAACACTGAAGCTTTCTTT
many . TRBJ1-2 13 TRBV7-6 CASSLAGFLGYTF TGTGCCAGCAGCTTAGCGGGGTTTCTTGGCTACACCTTC
. TRBD2 TRBJ2-7 16 TRBV20-1 CSARTSGGPQPYEQYF TGCAGTGCTAGGACTAGCGGGGGACCACAGCCCTACGAGCAGTACTTC
few TRBD2 TRBJ2-1 18 TRBV27 CASSHRTSGGFSNNEQFF TGTGCCAGCAGTCACAGGACTTCCGGGGGGTTTTCCAACAATGAGCAGTTCTTC
. . TRBJ2-5 11 TRBV29-1 CSVGLQETQYF TGCAGCGTCGGCCTCCAAGAGACCCAGTACTTC
. . TRBJ1-2 14 TRBV9 CASSVDGVAYGYTF TGTGCCAGCAGCGTAGATGGGGTGGCCTATGGCTACACCTTC
. . TRBJ2-7 14 TRBV11-2 CASSLGFSSYEQYF TGTGCCAGCAGCTTGGGTTTCAGTTCCTACGAGCAGTACTTC
. . TRBJ1-2 13 TRBV9 CASSVEQGGSYTF TGTGCCAGCAGCGTAGAACAGGGAGGAAGCTACACCTTC